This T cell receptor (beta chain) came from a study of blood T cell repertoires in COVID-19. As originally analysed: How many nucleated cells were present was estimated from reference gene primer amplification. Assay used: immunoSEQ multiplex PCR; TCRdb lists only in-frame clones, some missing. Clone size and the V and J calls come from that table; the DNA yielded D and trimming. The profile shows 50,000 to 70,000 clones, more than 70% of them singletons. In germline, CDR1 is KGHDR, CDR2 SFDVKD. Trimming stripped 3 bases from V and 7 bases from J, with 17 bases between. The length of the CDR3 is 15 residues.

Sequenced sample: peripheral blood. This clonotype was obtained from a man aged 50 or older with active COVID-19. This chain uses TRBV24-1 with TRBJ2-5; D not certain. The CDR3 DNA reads TGTGCCACCAGTGATCCCCGTGTGGGCGACGGGACCCAGTACTTC. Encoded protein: CATSDPRVGDGTQYF.